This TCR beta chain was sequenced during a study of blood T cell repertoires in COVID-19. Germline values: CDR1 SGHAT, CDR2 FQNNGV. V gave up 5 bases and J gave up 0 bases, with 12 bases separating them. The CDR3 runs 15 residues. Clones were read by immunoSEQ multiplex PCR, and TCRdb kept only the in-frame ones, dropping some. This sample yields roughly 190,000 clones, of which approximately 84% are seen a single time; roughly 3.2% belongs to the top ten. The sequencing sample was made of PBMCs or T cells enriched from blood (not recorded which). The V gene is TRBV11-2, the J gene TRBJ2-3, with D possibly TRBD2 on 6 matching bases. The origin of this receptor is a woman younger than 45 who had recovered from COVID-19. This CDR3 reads CASSRAGLSTDTQYF. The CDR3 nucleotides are TGTGCCAGCAGCCGAGCGGGCCTTAGCACAGATACGCAGTATTTT.